These 25 T cell receptor beta chains were all obtained from the same sample, sequenced in a study of cytomegalovirus exposure and HLA in healthy donors. 60 Vbeta and 13 Jbeta primers were used in PCR. Here immunoSEQ multiplex PCR was the method, and the copy in TCRdb shows in-frame clones only, minus some. The table records 90,000 to 110,000 clones, approximately 82% of them present only once. Material for sequencing was PBMCs. These TCRs come from a man aged 40-49 years in good health and CMV-seropositive.

This clone turned up a few times. This chain links TRBV27 with TRBJ1-1; 7 positions agree with TRBD1. The V gene end was trimmed by 6 bases and the J gene end by 1 base; junction bases not matched to a gene: 14. This CDR3 is 17 amino acids long. Per germline, CDR1 MNHEY and CDR2 SMNVEV (reference sequence). The CDR3 DNA reads as TGTGCCAGCAGCACCCCCACAGGGGTTGGGCGGAACACTGAAGCTTTCTTT. Its translation: CASSTPTGVGRNTEAFF.

Worth noting for this clone: One end of the junction varies from germline; a read error may be responsible. The chain joins TRBV7-9 to TRBJ2-2; 9 bases line up with TRBD2. Germline V CDR1 and CDR2: SEHNR, FQNEAQ (reference sequence). The CDR3 has 16 amino acids. CDR3 sequence: CSSNLHSGGPTGELFF. In DNA form, the CDR3 reads TGTTCCAGCAACCTTCACAGCGGGGGGCCGACCGGGGAGCTGTTTTTT.

The chain carries TRBV13 and TRBJ2-3; the match to TRBD2 covers 7 bases. V was pared by 2 bases and J by 4 bases, with 12 bases of the junction left unmatched. Germline V gene data show CDR1 as PRHDT and CDR2 as FYEKMQ (reference sequence). There are 17 residues in the CDR3. The CDR3 DNA sequence: TGTGCCAGCAGCTTAAATCTGGGCGGGAGTTCGTCAGATACGCAGTATTTT. Translating it yields CASSLNLGGSSSDTQYF. Full variable domain (rest looked up from reference TRBV13 and TRBJ2-3): AAGVIQSPRHLIKEKRETATLKCYPIPRHDTVYWYQQGPGQDPQFLISFYEKMQSDKGSIPDRFSAQQFSDYHSELNMSSLELGDSALYFCASSLNLGGSSSDTQYFGPGTRLTVL.

V usage is TRBV11-3 and J usage is TRBJ1-1; D perhaps matches TRBD1 (5 bases). CDR1 and CDR2 (germline): SGHNT, YENEEA. This CDR3 contains 16 residues. Trimming left V 1 base short and J 5 bases short, with 17 bases between. CDR3 sequence: CASSLGGRQGGTEAFF. For the CDR3, the DNA is TGTGCCAGCAGCTTAGGAGGCAGGCAGGGCGGAACTGAAGCTTTCTTT. Variable domain in full (rest from reference TRBV11-3 and TRBJ1-1): EAGVVQSPRYKIIEKKQPVAFWCNPISGHNTLYWYLQNLGQGPELLIRYENEEAVDDSQLPKDRFSAERLKGVDSTLKIQPAELGDSAVYLCASSLGGRQGGTEAFFGQGTRLTVV.

The V and J genes are TRBV27 and TRBJ1-1, with D tentatively TRBD1 (6 bases). Germline assignment: CDR1 MNHEY and CDR2 SMNVEV (reference sequence). V lost 5 bases and J 9 bases, leaving 16 bases between the germline ends. The CDR3 length is 13 residues. This chain's CDR3 is CASSNRGGPQAFF. CDR3 DNA sequence: TGTGCCAGCAGTAACCGGGGGGGGCCCCAAGCTTTCTTT.

The chain carries TRBV11-2 and TRBJ2-5, with TRBD1 as a possible D gene (5 bases). The J call may be faulty, since TRBJ2-7 better matches the DNA end. CDR1 SGHAT and CDR2 FQNNGV come from the germline V gene. The CDR3 has 16 residues. CDR3 sequence (DNA): TGTGCCAGCAGCTTAGCTTGGCAGGGCGGCTCCTACGAGCAGTACTTC. Encoded protein: CASSLAWQGGSYEQYF.

The chain joins TRBV5-1 to TRBJ2-7, with 7 bases matching TRBD2. CDR1 and CDR2 from the germline V gene are SGHRS and YFSETQ. V lost 3 bases, J lost 3 bases, and 6 bases stayed unmatched. The CDR3 is 14 residues long. The CDR3 loop is CASSSASGVYEQYF. In DNA, the CDR3 is TGCGCCAGCAGCTCCGCTAGCGGAGTCTACGAGCAGTACTTC.

The chain combines TRBV15 with TRBJ2-7; a possible D gene is TRBD2 (6 bases). Trimming stripped 7 bases from V and 4 bases from J, with 17 bases between. Germline CDR1 is LNHNV and CDR2 is YYDKDF (reference sequence). The CDR3 loop spans 14 amino acids. The DNA for the CDR3 is TGTGCCACCAACCCATACGGCGGGGCGTACGAGCAGTACTTC. It encodes CATNPYGGAYEQYF. The variable domain in full, with the rest retrieved from reference TRBV15 and TRBJ2-7, is DAMVIQNPRYQVTQFGKPVTLSCSQTLNHNVMYWYQQKSSQAPKLLFHYYDKDFNNEADTPDNFQSRRPNTSFCFLDIRSPGLGDTAMYLCATNPYGGAYEQYFGPGTRLTVT.

DNA for the CDR3: TGTGCCAGCATGCGAAAGAGCTCCTACAATGAGCAGTTCTTC. Its translation: CASMRKSSYNEQFF. The chain combines TRBV6-1 with TRBJ2-1; D uncertain. From germline, CDR1 is MNHNS and CDR2 SASEGT. The CDR3 sequence is 14 residues long. The ends were cut back, 7 bases at V and 0 bases at J, with 10 bases in the middle.

The chain uses TRBV28 and TRBJ2-7; D uncertain. The CDR3 consists of 15 residues. Trimming took 6 bases from V and 1 from J, leaving 16 bases between them. Germline assignment: CDR1 MDHEN and CDR2 SYDVKM. The DNA for the CDR3 is TGTGCCAGCAGACCCATAGATGTAAGTTCCTACGAGCAGTACTTC. Translating gives CASRPIDVSSYEQYF.

The J gene is TRBJ1-2, the V gene TRBV7-2; TRBD1 might be the D (6 bases). V was shortened by 3 bases and J by 2 bases, with 13 bases between the two germline ends. Germline assignment: CDR1 SGHTA and CDR2 FQGNSA. This CDR3 has 15 amino acids. CDR3 loop: CASSFITGSNYGYTF. For the CDR3, the DNA is TGTGCCAGCAGCTTCATTACAGGGAGCAACTATGGCTACACCTTC. Complete variable domain (other parts from reference TRBV7-2 and TRBJ1-2): GAGVSQSPSNKVTEKGKDVELRCDPISGHTALYWYRQSLGQGLEFLIYFQGNSAPDKSGLPSDRFSAERTGGSVSTLTIQRTQQEDSAVYLCASSFITGSNYGYTFGSGTRLTVV.

The V and J genes are TRBV23-1 and TRBJ2-1; the match to TRBD1 covers 9 bases. TRBV23-1 is flagged as an ORF with uncertain function. The CDR3 runs to 16 residues. The V gene end was trimmed by 2 bases and the J gene end by 3 bases; junction bases not matched to a gene: 5. The DNA for the CDR3 is TGCGCCAGCAGTCAACCGACAGGGGGACTCTACAATGAGCAGTTCTTC. It codes for CASSQPTGGLYNEQFF.

This chain links TRBV27 with TRBJ2-7; 10 bases map to TRBD1. V lost 6 bases to trimming and J lost 0 bases; unmatched junction nucleotides: 2. The length of the CDR3 is 14 residues. Germline assignment: CDR1 MNHEY and CDR2 SMNVEV (reference sequence). This chain's CDR3 is CASRGTGASYEQYF. CDR3 DNA: TGTGCCAGCAGGGGGACAGGGGCCTCCTACGAGCAGTACTTC.

This clone has only a few counts. V gene TRBV5-1 combines with J gene TRBJ2-1; 11 nucleotides agree with TRBD1. V lost 3 bases and J lost 2; bases outside the gene matches: 1. The CDR3 sequence is 15 residues long. Germline lookup yields CDR1 SGHRS and CDR2 YFSETQ. This CDR3 is CASSWTGGAYNEQFF. The DNA of the CDR3 is TGCGCCAGCAGCTGGACAGGGGGCGCCTACAATGAGCAGTTCTTC.

This clone appeared once. The chain links TRBV29-1 to TRBJ1-2; 9 bases match TRBD1. Per germline, CDR1 SQVTM and CDR2 ANQGSEA. CDR3 length: 16 residues. The V and J ends lost 5 bases and 8 bases, in that order; junction bases with no gene match: 18. The CDR3 nucleotides are TGCAGCGTTCCTCTGGCAACAGGGGGCTCCTACATGGGCTACACCTTC. Residues: CSVPLATGGSYMGYTF.

The CDR3 region is CASSYNTGSSYNSPLHF. The CDR3 DNA follows: TGTGCCAGCAGCTATAACACAGGGAGCTCCTATAATTCACCCCTCCACTTT. This rearrangement joins TRBV7-9 to TRBJ1-6; a possible D gene is TRBD1 (6 bases). V lost 4 bases and J lost 0, with 13 bases in between. This CDR3 has 17 amino acids. Germline-derived CDR1 and CDR2 are SEHNR and FQNEAQ (reference sequence).

The chain carries TRBV5-6 and TRBJ1-1; D remains unclear. The CDR3 is 13 residues long. The V gene lost 0 bases and the J gene lost 7 bases, with 10 bases spanning the gap. CDR1 and CDR2 (germline): SGHDT, YYEEEE. The CDR3 protein is CASSLAQLGEAFF. The DNA for the CDR3 is TGTGCCAGCAGCTTGGCCCAACTCGGTGAAGCTTTCTTT. The variable domain in full, with the rest retrieved from reference TRBV5-6 and TRBJ1-1, is DAGVTQSPTHLIKTRGQQVTLRCSPKSGHDTVSWYQQALGQGPQFIFQYYEEEERQRGNFPDRFSGHQFPNYSSELNVNALLLGDSALYLCASSLAQLGEAFFGQGTRLTVV.

In DNA form, the CDR3 reads TGTGCCAGCAGCCAATTTAGGGGGAACACTGAAGCTTTCTTT. This codes for CASSQFRGNTEAFF. The genes are TRBV16 and TRBJ1-1; D perhaps matches TRBD1 (5 bases). V lost 1 base to trimming and J lost 1 base, with 7 bases between them. The CDR3 covers 14 residues. CDR1 is KGHSY, CDR2 FQNENV, per germline.

V and J are TRBV2 and TRBJ2-7; 7 positions match TRBD2. V lost 7 bases, J lost 3 bases, and 12 bases stayed unmatched. Germline V gene data show CDR1 as SNHLY and CDR2 as FYNNEI. CDR3 length: 15 amino acids. CDR3 loop: CASMDWEGHDYEQYF. The CDR3 bases are TGTGCCAGCATGGACTGGGAGGGTCATGACTACGAGCAGTACTTC. Variable domain in full (rest from reference TRBV2 and TRBJ2-7): EPEVTQTPSHQVTQMGQEVILRCVPISNHLYFYWYRQILGQKVEFLVSFYNNEISEKSEIFDDQFSVERPDGSNFTLKIRSTKLEDSAMYFCASMDWEGHDYEQYFGPGTRLTVT.

The chain employs TRBV7-9 and TRBJ2-4, with TRBD2 as a possible D gene (6 bases). The CDR3 is 15 residues long. Trimming removed 1 base from V and 3 bases from J, with 10 bases in between. Per germline, CDR1 SEHNR and CDR2 FQNEAQ (reference sequence). DNA for the CDR3: TGTGCCAGCAGCTTAGGCACTAGCAGCAAAAACATTCAGTACTTC. Protein sequence: CASSLGTSSKNIQYF.

The chain joins TRBV29-1 to TRBJ2-3; 7 nucleotides line up with TRBD2. Per the germline V gene, CDR1 is SQVTM and CDR2 is ANQGSEA. J gave up 0 bases and V 2 bases, and 2 bases lay outside the gene matches. The CDR3 loop spans 14 amino acids. The CDR3 nucleotides are TGCAGCGTTGAATTTAGCGGGAGCACAGATACGCAGTATTTT. Amino acid sequence: CSVEFSGSTDTQYF.

V is TRBV9 and J is TRBJ1-6; weak D call: TRBD1 (5 bases). Germline CDR1 and CDR2: SGDLS and YYNGEE. The CDR3 is made up of 15 amino acids. Trimming took 3 bases from V and 5 from J, leaving 12 bases between them. Here the CDR3 DNA reads TGTGCCAGCAGCGCCAGGCTAGGGGATAATTCACCCCTCCACTTT. It specifies CASSARLGDNSPLHF. Based on the CDR3 plus reference TRBV9 and TRBJ1-6, the full variable domain is DSGVTQTPKHLITATGQRVTLRCSPRSGDLSVYWYQQSLDQGLQFLIQYYNGEERAKGNILERFSAQQFPDLHSELNLSSLELGDSALYFCASSARLGDNSPLHFGNGTRLTVT.

The chain has TRBV4-2 and TRBJ1-2; TRBD1 is a possible D gene (5 bases). The V gene's germline CDR1 is LGHNA and CDR2 YNFKEQ. V shed 0 bases and J shed 2 bases, with 19 bases lying between them. CDR3 length: 18 residues. CDR3: CASSQEGGAAVGNYGYTF. In nucleotides, the CDR3 is TGTGCCAGCAGCCAAGAGGGGGGAGCGGCCGTAGGGAACTATGGCTACACCTTC.

This clone ranks as medium-sized. The V gene is TRBV6-4, the J gene TRBJ2-7, with 7 bases matching TRBD2. The CDR3 runs to 15 residues. V was pared by 0 bases and J by 5 bases, with 7 bases of the junction left unmatched. Germline V gene data show CDR1 as MRHNA and CDR2 as SNTAGT. The CDR3 nucleotides are TGTGCCAGCAGTGACTCGTACGGGAGCGGGAACGAGCAGTACTTC. This gives the protein CASSDSYGSGNEQYF.

This clone was observed a few times. The chain has TRBV6-6 and TRBJ1-5; weak D call: TRBD1 (5 bases). The germline V gene has CDR1 MNHNY and CDR2 SVGAGI (reference sequence). Trimming removed 5 bases from V and 12 bases from J, with 14 bases in between. The CDR3 sequence is 12 residues long. This CDR3 reads CASSTGDFGQHF. In nucleotides, the CDR3 is TGTGCCAGCAGTACCGGGGACTTCGGCCAGCATTTT.